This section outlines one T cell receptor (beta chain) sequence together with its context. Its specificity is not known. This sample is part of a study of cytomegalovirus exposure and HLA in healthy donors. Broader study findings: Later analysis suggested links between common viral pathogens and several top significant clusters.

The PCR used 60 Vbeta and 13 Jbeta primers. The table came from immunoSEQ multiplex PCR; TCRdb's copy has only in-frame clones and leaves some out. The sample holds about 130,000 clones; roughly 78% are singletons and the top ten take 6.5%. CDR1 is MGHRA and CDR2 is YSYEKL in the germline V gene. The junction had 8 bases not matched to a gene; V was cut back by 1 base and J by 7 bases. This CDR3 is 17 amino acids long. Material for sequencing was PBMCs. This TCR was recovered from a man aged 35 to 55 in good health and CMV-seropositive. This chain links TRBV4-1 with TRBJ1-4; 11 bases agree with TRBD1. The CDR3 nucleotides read TGCGCCAGCAGCCAAGTTGGACAGGGGGCCAAAGCTGAAAAACTGTTTTTT. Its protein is CASSQVGQGAKAEKLFF.